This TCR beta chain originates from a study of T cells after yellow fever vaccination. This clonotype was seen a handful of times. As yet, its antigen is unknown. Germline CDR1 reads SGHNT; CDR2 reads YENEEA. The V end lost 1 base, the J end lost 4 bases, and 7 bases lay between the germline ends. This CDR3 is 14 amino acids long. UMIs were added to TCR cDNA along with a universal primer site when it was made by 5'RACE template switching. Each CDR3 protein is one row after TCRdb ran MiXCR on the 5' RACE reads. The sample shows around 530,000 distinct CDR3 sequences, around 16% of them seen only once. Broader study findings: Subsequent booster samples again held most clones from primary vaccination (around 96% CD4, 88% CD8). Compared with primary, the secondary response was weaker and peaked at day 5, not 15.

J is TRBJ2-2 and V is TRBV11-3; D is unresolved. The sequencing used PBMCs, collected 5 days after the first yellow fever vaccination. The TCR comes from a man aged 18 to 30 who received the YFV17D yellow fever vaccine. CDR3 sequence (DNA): TGTGCCAGCAGCTTAGCGTATGGCACCGGGGAGCTGTTTTTT. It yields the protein CASSLAYGTGELFF.